The 14 T cell receptor beta chains below come from one sample, sequenced in a study of beta chain features in type 1 diabetes. Whole-study results and caveats: In every one of the four CD4+ subsets, TCRB CDR3s were moderately but significantly shorter in Type 1 diabetes patients.

TCRB transcripts that were expressed got sequenced, as all of the isolated RNA had been reverse transcribed. TCRdb keeps only in-frame clones here, not all; method: immunoSEQ multiplex PCR. Of under 200,000 clones in the sample, 8% to 8.5% were seen once. Which antigens these TCRs recognize remains unknown. Sequenced: central memory CD4+ T cells from blood. The source of these receptors is a woman aged 18-29 years with type 1 diabetes.

This clone showed up just a few times. The rearrangement joins TRBV28 to TRBJ2-7, with 7 bases identical to TRBD1. The CDR3 has 15 amino acids. V dropped 5 bases and J dropped 6; count of bases not matched to a gene: 13. Germline V gene data show CDR1 as MDHEN and CDR2 as SYDVKM. CDR3 nucleotides: TGTGCCAGCAGTCCGGCTGACAGGGACGTGTGCGAGCAGTACTTC. Protein sequence: CASSPADRDVCEQYF.

The chain is built from TRBV7-6 and TRBJ2-2; a weak D match, TRBD1 (5 bases). Germline values: CDR1 SGHVS, CDR2 FNYEAQ. This CDR3 is built from 16 residues. Deletions cut 5 bases from V and 4 bases from J, with 17 bases between. CDR3 coding DNA: TGTGCCAGCAGCCCCAAGCAGGGTCTTAGCACCGGGGAGCTGTTTTTT. It yields the protein CASSPKQGLSTGELFF.

The chain links TRBV2 to TRBJ2-3; D might be TRBD1 (6 bases). The length of the CDR3 is 14 residues. CDR1 is SNHLY, CDR2 FYNNEI, per germline. V was cut by 11 bases and J by 6 bases, with 21 bases left in between. The CDR3 DNA reads as TGTGCCGGGACGAAGGACAGCGTGGCCGATACGCAGTATTTT. This codes for CAGTKDSVADTQYF.

The CDR3 nucleotides read TGTGCCAGCAGCTTATTAGGGCTAGCGGGACGCACAGATACGCAGTATTTT. It translates to CASSLLGLAGRTDTQYF. J is TRBJ2-3 and V is TRBV7-4; 9 nucleotides line up with TRBD2. Germline V lookup: CDR1 SGHVT, CDR2 SQSDAQ. CDR3 length: 17 residues. J lost 1 base, V lost 2 bases, and 7 bases had no gene match.

This clone was seen many times. The V call is TRBV29-1, the J call TRBJ2-1; 8 bases agree with TRBD2. V was clipped by 5 bases and J by 6 bases; unmatched bases: 9. This CDR3 has 14 residues. Germline V gives CDR1 SQVTM, CDR2 ANQGSEA. The CDR3 region is CSVRAGGLGNEQFF. In DNA form, the CDR3 reads TGCAGCGTTAGGGCGGGAGGATTAGGCAATGAGCAGTTCTTC.

The chain couples TRBV5-1 to TRBJ2-3, with 11 bases fitting TRBD2. Trimming removed 4 bases from V and 2 bases from J; junction bases left unmatched: 6. The germline gives CDR1 SGHRS, CDR2 YFSETQ. The CDR3 loop spans 16 amino acids. CDR3 loop: CASSGGTSGLTDTQYF. The CDR3 nucleotides are TGCGCCAGCAGCGGCGGGACTAGCGGACTCACAGATACGCAGTATTTT.

There are a few counts of this clone. V gene TRBV7-2 combines with J gene TRBJ2-7; 9 bases match TRBD2. The CDR3 runs to 17 residues. Germline V gene lookup returns CDR1 SGHTA and CDR2 FQGNSA. Trimming removed 5 bases from V and 5 bases from J; junction bases left unmatched: 16. Written as DNA, the CDR3 is TGTGCCAGCAGCGAGAGAAGCGTTAGCGGGAGCAACCACGAGCAGTACTTC. The encoded protein is CASSERSVSGSNHEQYF.

This clone showed up just a few times. The same CDR3 arises from other DNA sequences in this sample as well. The CDR3: CASSLSGGGETQYF. The CDR3 DNA is TGCGCCAGCAGCTTGTCTGGAGGTGGAGAGACCCAGTACTTC. The gene calls are TRBV5-1 and TRBJ2-5, with D maybe TRBD2 (5 bases). Germline CDR1 is SGHRS and CDR2 is YFSETQ. The CDR3 consists of 14 residues. V shed 1 base and J shed 4 bases, with 11 bases lying between them.

This clone occurred a few times. The V and J genes are TRBV15 and TRBJ2-1; D not certain. The CDR3 is 13 residues long. Trimming took off 0 bases at V and 9 bases at J, with 9 bases between the two ends. Germline CDR1 and CDR2: LNHNV and YYDKDF (reference sequence). CDR3 protein: CATSRDVAAEQFF. CDR3 in DNA: TGTGCCACCAGCAGAGATGTTGCGGCTGAGCAGTTCTTC.

At least ten counts were recorded for this clone. This chain joins TRBV29-1 and TRBJ2-1, with TRBD1 matching 9 bases. V shed 6 bases and J 15 bases; nucleotides not matched to a gene: 6. CDR1 is SQVTM, CDR2 ANQGSEA, per germline. The CDR3 has 10 residues. CDR3 amino acids: CSVDRQGGFF. The CDR3 DNA reads as TGCAGCGTAGATCGACAGGGGGGGTTCTTC.

J is TRBJ2-2 and V is TRBV7-3; 8 bases align to TRBD2. Per the germline V gene, CDR1 is SGHTA and CDR2 is FQGTGA. The CDR3 is 14 residues long. V lost 5 bases and J lost 13; bases outside the gene matches: 12. CDR3 sequence reads: CASSNGLASGGLFF. DNA of the CDR3: TGTGCCAGCAGCAACGGACTAGCCTCCGGTGGGCTGTTTTTT. Full variable domain (missing parts from reference TRBV7-3 and TRBJ2-2): GAGVSQTPSNKVTEKGKYVELRCDPISGHTALYWYRQSLGQGPEFLIYFQGTGAADDSGLPNDRFFAVRPEGSVSTLKIQRTERGDSAVYLCASSNGLASGGLFFGEGSRLTVL.

This clone was seen just once. V is TRBV2 and J is TRBJ2-1; tentatively, D is TRBD2 (5 bases). The CDR3 sequence is 16 residues long. Trimming pared 2 bases from V and 0 bases from J, leaving 11 bases between. Germline CDR1 and CDR2: SNHLY and FYNNEI. As DNA, the CDR3 is TGTGCCAGCAGTGAAAATGGGAGACCCTCCTACAATGAGCAGTTCTTC. Residues: CASSENGRPSYNEQFF.

The genes are TRBV4-3 and TRBJ1-2; possible D gene TRBD1, 5 bases. This CDR3 is 14 amino acids long. Germline V lookup: CDR1 LGHNA, CDR2 YSLEER. The V end lost 3 bases, the J end lost 8 bases, and 16 bases lay between the germline ends. The CDR3 loop reads CASSQGTWGEGYTF. As DNA, the CDR3 is TGCGCCAGCAGCCAGGGTACCTGGGGCGAGGGCTACACCTTC.

The table lists this clone with a few counts. V gene TRBV4-3 combines with J gene TRBJ1-1, with 8 bases lining up with TRBD1. The CDR3 runs 13 residues. V lost 4 bases and J lost 8; bases outside the gene matches: 6. The V gene's germline CDR1 is LGHNA and CDR2 YSLEER. This CDR3 reads CASSRRQGTEAFF. The CDR3 nucleotides read TGCGCCAGCAGCCGCCGACAGGGGACGGAAGCTTTCTTT.